The 5 T cell receptor beta chains reported below all come from one sample, sequenced in a study of blood T cells in healthy people across ages (dated by TCRdb to the mid-2010s). Libraries were built with 5' RACE. The reads were generated on an Illumina HiSeq 2500. A second PCR of roughly 7 to 11 cycles was performed with a sample-barcoded 5' primer and a J-beta primer mix. In-frame beta chains were kept once TCRdb had trimmed the public reads at Q25 with fastp and called clones with MiXCR. A single entry per CDR3 protein holds the most common genes and DNA from its merged rows. Recorded for this sample are around 600,000 distinct CDR3 sequences; around half of them occurred a single time. In total, the top ten clones hold approximately 25% of the sample. Sequencing input: blood. These receptors were collected from an elderly man in good health.

This clonotype showed up just a few times. The V call is TRBV6-5, the J call TRBJ1-5; 9 bases map to TRBD1. CDR3 length: 15 amino acids. V lost 5 bases and J lost 5; bases outside the gene matches: 7. CDR1 is MNHEY, CDR2 SVGAGI, per germline. The CDR3 region is CASSPSTGGYQPQHF. Written as DNA, the CDR3 is TGTGCCAGCAGTCCCTCGACAGGGGGTTATCAGCCCCAGCATTTT.

This chain joins TRBV11-1 and TRBJ2-7; 7 positions agree with TRBD2. Unmatched junction bases numbered 12, after V lost 7 bases and J lost 6 bases. Germline V gene sequence: CDR1 SGHAT, CDR2 FQDESV (reference sequence). The CDR3 is 14 residues long. The CDR3 bases are TGTGCCAGCAATCTCGGACTAGGGGCGGCCGAGCAGTACTTC. Translation: CASNLGLGAAEQYF.

The sample holds a few counts of this clonotype. The CDR3 DNA reads as TGCGCCAGCAGCCAAGCTAGCGGGGGTGACACAGATACGCAGTATTTT. Translating it yields CASSQASGGDTDTQYF. The gene calls are TRBV4-3 and TRBJ2-3; TRBD2 matches at 10 bases. The ends lost 1 base at V and 2 bases at J; junction bases unmatched: 3. The CDR3 has 16 amino acids. In germline, CDR1 is LGHNA, CDR2 YSLEER.

The chain carries TRBV25-1 and TRBJ1-2; D is perhaps TRBD1 (5 bases). V lost 0 bases, J lost 5 bases, and 7 bases lay in between. Germline CDR1 and CDR2: MGHDK and SYGVNS. This CDR3 has 13 residues. Here the CDR3 reads CASSEYWGYGYTF. The CDR3 DNA sequence: TGTGCCAGCAGTGAATATTGGGGGTATGGCTACACCTTC.

This chain connects TRBV20-1 to TRBJ2-1; 8 nucleotides align to TRBD1. Germline assignment: CDR1 DFQATT and CDR2 SNEGSKA (reference sequence). The CDR3 runs 14 residues. Trimming removed 6 bases from V and 9 bases from J; junction bases left unmatched: 13. CDR3 in DNA: TGCAGTGCCGGCCCGGGGACAGGTGATGGTGAGCAGTTCTTC. Encoded protein: CSAGPGTGDGEQFF.